The rows below give T cell receptor beta chains drawn from one sample of a study of shared clonotypes between healthy human individuals. Using immunoSEQ multiplex PCR, the repertoire was profiled, and TCRdb retains in-frame clones only, with some absent. Among a few million clones listed, 85% to 95% were seen once. The specimen sequenced was naive CD4+ T cells sorted from blood. Every receptor here comes from a man between 18 and 35 years old in good health. CDR3s include the opening cysteine and the closing phenylalanine or tryptophan. D genes are given only for firm matches. Some rows have no size entry. The others give once, few or many, or a class for an expanded clone.

V	size	J	D	DNA	CDR3
TRBV28	NA	TRBJ1-2	NA	TGTGCCAGCAGTTTCCTCTACTATGGCTACACCTTC	CASSFLYYGYTF
TRBV6-6	once	TRBJ1-1	NA	TGTGCCAGCAGTTCCACAAAGGGGTATCGGGGTGAAGCTTTCTTT	CASSSTKGYRGEAFF
TRBV28	NA	TRBJ1-5	NA	TGTGCCAGCAGCCATGGGGGGTGGAGCAATCAGCCCCAGCATTTT	CASSHGGWSNQPQHF
TRBV6-1	NA	TRBJ2-7	TRBD1	TGTGCCAGCAGTGAAGGGTCCGGGACAGGGAGTCCCTACGAGCAGTACTTC	CASSEGSGTGSPYEQYF
TRBV5-1	NA	TRBJ1-2	TRBD1	TGCGCCAGCAGCTTGGATCGGGGCCGGGACAGGGGTTCTGGGAGCTATGGCTACACCTTC	CASSLDRGRDRGSGSYGYTF
TRBV6-5	NA	TRBJ1-2	TRBD1	TGTGCCAGCGGGCAGGGGGTGAACTATGGCTACACCTTC	CASGQGVNYGYTF
TRBV15	NA	TRBJ2-7	NA	TGTGCCACCAGCAGAGACGGGCAGGGGACCTACGAGCAGTACTTC	CATSRDGQGTYEQYF
TRBV7-2	NA	TRBJ1-2	TRBD1	TGTGCCAGCAGCCCCAGACAGGGGTCGAACTATGGCTACACCTTC	CASSPRQGSNYGYTF
TRBV11-2	NA	TRBJ2-6	NA	TGTGCCAGCAGCTTAGAAGTTCTTCTCTCTGGGGCCAACGTCCTGACTTTC	CASSLEVLLSGANVLTF
TRBV9	NA	TRBJ1-2	NA	TGTGCCAGCAGCGTAGTACCCCAGGGCGGCTATGGCTACACCTTC	CASSVVPQGGYGYTF
TRBV6-1	NA	TRBJ2-7	NA	TGTGCCAGCAGTAAAACGGGACCCCCATCCCCCGAGCAGTACTTC	CASSKTGPPSPEQYF
TRBV6-5	NA	TRBJ1-3	NA	TGTGCCAGCAGCCTCCGGGACGGCCTGACCATATATTTT	CASSLRDGLTIYF
TRBV6-5	NA	TRBJ2-7	TRBD1	TGTGCCAGCAGCAGACAGGGGCGCGAGCAGTACTTC	CASSRQGREQYF
TRBV7-2	NA	TRBJ1-2	TRBD1	TGTGCCAGCAGCTCGACAGGGAATCATGGCTACACCTTC	CASSSTGNHGYTF
TRBV10-3	NA	TRBJ2-5	TRBD1	TGTGCCATCAGAGCAGGACAGGGCCAACAAGAGACCCAGTACTTC	CAIRAGQGQQETQYF
TRBV7-9	NA	TRBJ2-5	NA	TGTGCCAGCAGCTTAGGTCAGGGTAATTGGGAGACCCAGTACTTC	CASSLGQGNWETQYF
TRBV10-2	NA	TRBJ2-7	NA	TGCGCCAGCAGTGAGTCGCTCGGTAATCGGAGGGCCGGTTACGAGCAGTACTTC	CASSESLGNRRAGYEQYF
TRBV4-3	NA	TRBJ1-2	NA	TGCGCCAGCAGCCAAGCTGGTGGCTATGGCTACACCTTC	CASSQAGGYGYTF
TRBV10-3	NA	TRBJ2-1	NA	TGTGCCATCGGGGGGACGGGAGTCGGTGAGCAGTTCTTC	CAIGGTGVGEQFF
TRBV6-5	NA	TRBJ1-2	NA	TGTGCCAGCAGGGCCCCAGCTAACTATGGCTACACCTTC	CASRAPANYGYTF
TRBV10-3	NA	TRBJ1-2	NA	TGTGCCATCAGTGAGGCTGAGAAGTATGGCTACACCTTC	CAISEAEKYGYTF
TRBV5-4	NA	TRBJ2-5	NA	TGTGCCAGCAGCTTTAGGAACCCCCAAGAGACCCAGTACTTC	CASSFRNPQETQYF
TRBV7-9	NA	TRBJ2-4	TRBD1	TGTGCCAGCAGCCCGGGACAGAAAAACATTCAGTACTTC	CASSPGQKNIQYF
TRBV7-3	NA	TRBJ2-2	NA	TGTGCCAGCAGCTTAAAAGGGACCATGAACACCGGGGAGCTGTTTTTT	CASSLKGTMNTGELFF
TRBV29-1	NA	TRBJ2-1	NA	TGCAGCGTCAAACATAGAACCAACAATGAGCAGTTCTTC	CSVKHRTNNEQFF
TRBV5-1	NA	TRBJ2-5	TRBD2	TGCGCCAGCTCACTAGCGGGGCTGGAGACCCAGTACTTC	CASSLAGLETQYF
TRBV11-2	NA	TRBJ2-5	TRBD1	TGTGCCAGCAGCCCGGACAGGGGAGAGACCCAGTACTTC	CASSPDRGETQYF
TRBV19	once	TRBJ2-2	TRBD1	TGTGCCAGTAGTCCCCCCGGACAGGGGCCGGGGGGGGAGCTGTTTTTT	CASSPPGQGPGGELFF
TRBV19	once	TRBJ1-1	NA	TGTGCCAGTAGTATAAAGGGGAACACTGAAGCTTTCTTT	CASSIKGNTEAFF
TRBV5-4	NA	TRBJ2-3	TRBD2	TGTGCCAGCCACGACCCCCAATCGGGACTAGCGGCCGGTACGCAGTATTTT	CASHDPQSGLAAGTQYF
TRBV29-1	NA	TRBJ1-5	NA	TGCAGCGTTGAAGTCGGCCAGGGAAATCAGCCCCAGCATTTT	CSVEVGQGNQPQHF
TRBV27	NA	TRBJ2-5	TRBD1	TGTGCCAGGGACAGGGACGTCCGTAGGGCCGAGACCCAGTACTTC	CARDRDVRRAETQYF
TRBV10-3	NA	TRBJ2-4	NA	TGTGCCATCACTGGGGACAGGGGCAACGACCCGACTAGCGGCAAATTAATAGCCAAAAACATTCAGTACTTC	CAITGDRGNDPTSGKLIAKNIQYF
TRBV9	NA	TRBJ2-1	NA	TGTGCCAGCAGCGCATACGATGAGCAGTTCTTC	CASSAYDEQFF
TRBV29-1	NA	TRBJ2-1	NA	TGCAGCGCCCTTGCGTGGGGGGCACAGGAGCAGTTCTTC	CSALAWGAQEQFF
TRBV5-1	NA	TRBJ2-3	NA	TGCGCCAGCAGCTTGGCTGGCAAACTCACAGATACGCAGTATTTT	CASSLAGKLTDTQYF
TRBV7-6	once	TRBJ1-2	NA	TGTGCCAGCAGCTTAATTGGGGGCTCTGGCTACACCTTC	CASSLIGGSGYTF
TRBV7-9	once	TRBJ2-1	TRBD2	TGTGCCAGCAGCGCTGGGACTAGCGGGAACAATGAGCAGTTCTTC	CASSAGTSGNNEQFF
TRBV9	NA	TRBJ2-2	NA	TGTGCCAGCAGCGTAGGGAGCCAGGAGAACACCGGGGAGCTGTTTTTT	CASSVGSQENTGELFF
TRBV2	once	TRBJ2-1	TRBD2	TGTGCCAGCAGTGCTCCAGCGGGGGGCAGGGGTGAGCAGTTCTTC	CASSAPAGGRGEQFF
TRBV2	NA	TRBJ1-1	NA	TGTGCCAGCAGGCGAGACGGGGGGAACACTGAAGCTTTCTTT	CASRRDGGNTEAFF
TRBV7-3	NA	TRBJ1-1	NA	TGTGCCAGCACCGAGACAGGTTTTAGCTCTGAAGCTTTCTTT	CASTETGFSSEAFF
TRBV7-2	NA	TRBJ2-7	NA	TGTGCCAGCAGCTTATCGGGGGACCCCTCCTACGAGCAGTACTTC	CASSLSGDPSYEQYF
TRBV5-1	NA	TRBJ2-5	NA	TGCGCCAGCAGCTCGTCCTTATGGGAGACCCAGTACTTC	CASSSSLWETQYF
TRBV18	NA	TRBJ2-5	NA	TGTGCCAGCTCACCATCGGGTTCGGAGACCCAGTACTTC	CASSPSGSETQYF
TRBV6-5	NA	TRBJ2-1	NA	TGTGCCAGCAGTTACTCGGGCAATGAGCAGTTCTTC	CASSYSGNEQFF
TRBV6-1	once	TRBJ2-5	TRBD1	TGTGCCAGCAGTGGCCAGGGGGCAGTGGGGACCCAGTACTTC	CASSGQGAVGTQYF
TRBV18	NA	TRBJ2-7	NA	TGTGCCAGCTCACAAGACAGGCTCGAGCAGTACTTC	CASSQDRLEQYF
TRBV5-1	NA	TRBJ2-5	TRBD2	TGCGCCAGCAGCCTAAGGACTAGCGGGAGTGCTGAGACCCAGTACTTC	CASSLRTSGSAETQYF
TRBV19	NA	TRBJ1-4	NA	TGTGCCAGTAGTGGGACGGGGGGTTCAACTAATGAAAAACTGTTTTTT	CASSGTGGSTNEKLFF
TRBV10-3	NA	TRBJ2-7	TRBD1	TGTGCCATCAGTGACGGGACAGGGTTGAGCTACGAGCAGTACTTC	CAISDGTGLSYEQYF
TRBV6-6	NA	TRBJ1-2	NA	TGTGCCAGCAGCCAAGGGATCTATGGCTACACCTTC	CASSQGIYGYTF
TRBV7-2	NA	TRBJ2-1	TRBD2	TGTGCCAGCAGCCCCCGGGGGGGCTTTTACAATGAGCAGTTCTTC	CASSPRGGFYNEQFF
TRBV2	once	TRBJ2-3	NA	TGTGCCAGCAGTACACAGGGAGGGATTAGCACAGATACGCAGTATTTT	CASSTQGGISTDTQYF
TRBV5-1	NA	TRBJ2-1	TRBD2	TGCGCCAGCAGCCTCCTAACTAGCGCTTCCTACAATGAGCAGTTCTTC	CASSLLTSASYNEQFF
TRBV2	NA	TRBJ2-3	NA	TGTGCCAGCAGGATTAATTCGGATACGCAGTATTTT	CASRINSDTQYF
TRBV18	few	TRBJ1-1	TRBD1	TGTGCCAGCTCACCCTGGACAGGGTCGGACACTGAAGCTTTCTTT	CASSPWTGSDTEAFF
TRBV10-1	NA	TRBJ2-2	NA	TGCGCCAGCAGTGAAGAGTTAGGGGGAGGGCTGTTTTTT	CASSEELGGGLFF
TRBV5-4	NA	TRBJ2-7	TRBD2	TGTGCCAGCAGCTTGAGCGGGGGCCCGCCCTACGAGCAGTACTTC	CASSLSGGPPYEQYF
TRBV19	NA	TRBJ2-3	TRBD1	TGTGCCAGTAGGACAGGGCATAGGATCATCACAGATACGCAGTATTTT	CASRTGHRIITDTQYF